Described below is a single T cell receptor beta chain sequence and its context. The entry originates in a study of cytomegalovirus exposure and HLA in healthy donors. V shed 5 bases and J 6 bases; nucleotides not matched to a gene: 2. CDR3 length: 12 residues. Germline V CDR1 and CDR2: SGHAT, FQNNGV. Primers included in the PCR were 60 Vbeta and 13 Jbeta primers. TCRdb's copy holds only in-frame clones and misses some; the assay was immunoSEQ multiplex PCR. The table lists some 130,000 clones, roughly three quarters of them singletons, with approximately 1.7% in the top ten. This TCR derives from a woman in her thirties or forties in good health and CMV-seronegative. Sequences were obtained from PBMCs. The rearrangement links TRBV11-2 to TRBJ2-7, with 9 bases that match TRBD1. The CDR3 DNA reads TGTGCCAGCAGCCGGGACAGGGTCGAGCAGTACTTC. It codes for CASSRDRVEQYF.